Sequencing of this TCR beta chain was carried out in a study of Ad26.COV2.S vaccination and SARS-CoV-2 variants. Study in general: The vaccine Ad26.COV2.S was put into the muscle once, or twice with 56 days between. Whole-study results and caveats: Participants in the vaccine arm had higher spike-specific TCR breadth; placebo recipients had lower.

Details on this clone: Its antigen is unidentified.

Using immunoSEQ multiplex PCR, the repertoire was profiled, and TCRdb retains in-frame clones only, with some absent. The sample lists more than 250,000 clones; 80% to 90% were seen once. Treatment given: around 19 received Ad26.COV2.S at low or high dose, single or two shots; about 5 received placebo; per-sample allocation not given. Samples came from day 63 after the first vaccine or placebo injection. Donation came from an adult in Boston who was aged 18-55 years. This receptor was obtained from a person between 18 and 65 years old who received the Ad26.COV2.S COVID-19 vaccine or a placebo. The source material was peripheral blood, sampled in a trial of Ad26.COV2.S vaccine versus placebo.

The CDR3 bases are TGTGCCAGCAGCCAATTTGGCAGGGAGTCCCACACAGATACGCAGTATTTT. The encoded protein is CASSQFGRESHTDTQYF. The chain couples TRBV3-1 (or the pseudogene TRBV3-2) to TRBJ2-3; the D call may be TRBD1 or TRBD2 (5 bases each). V dropped 2 bases and J dropped 2 bases, with 17 bases sitting between them. CDR1 and CDR2 (germline): LGHDT, YNNKEL (reference sequence). CDR3 length equals 17 residues.